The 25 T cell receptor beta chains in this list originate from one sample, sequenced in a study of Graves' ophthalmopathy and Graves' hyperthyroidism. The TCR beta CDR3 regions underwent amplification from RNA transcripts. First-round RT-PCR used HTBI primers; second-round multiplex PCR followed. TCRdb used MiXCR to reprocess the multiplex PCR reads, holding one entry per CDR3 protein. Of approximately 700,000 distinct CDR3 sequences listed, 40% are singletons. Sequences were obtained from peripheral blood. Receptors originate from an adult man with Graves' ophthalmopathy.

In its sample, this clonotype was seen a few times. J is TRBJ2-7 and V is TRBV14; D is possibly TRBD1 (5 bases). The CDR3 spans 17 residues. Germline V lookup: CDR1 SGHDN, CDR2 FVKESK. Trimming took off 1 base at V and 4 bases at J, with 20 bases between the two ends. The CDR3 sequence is CASSQGPWTQTPYEQYF. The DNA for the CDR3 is TGTGCCAGCAGCCAAGGGCCTTGGACACAAACTCCTTACGAGCAGTACTTC.

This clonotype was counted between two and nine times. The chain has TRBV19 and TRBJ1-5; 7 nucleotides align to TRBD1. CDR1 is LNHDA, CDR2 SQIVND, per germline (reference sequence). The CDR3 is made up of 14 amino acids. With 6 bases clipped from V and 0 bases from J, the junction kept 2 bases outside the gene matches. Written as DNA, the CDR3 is TGTGCCAGTAGCGGGGACAGTAGCAATCAGCCCCAGCATTTT. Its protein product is CASSGDSSNQPQHF.

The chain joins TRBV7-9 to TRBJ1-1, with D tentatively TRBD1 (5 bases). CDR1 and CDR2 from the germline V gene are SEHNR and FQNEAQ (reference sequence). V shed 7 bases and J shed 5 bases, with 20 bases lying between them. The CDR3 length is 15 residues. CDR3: CASTQGVGGGTEAFF. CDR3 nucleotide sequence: TGTGCCAGCACCCAAGGGGTCGGGGGGGGGACTGAAGCTTTCTTT.

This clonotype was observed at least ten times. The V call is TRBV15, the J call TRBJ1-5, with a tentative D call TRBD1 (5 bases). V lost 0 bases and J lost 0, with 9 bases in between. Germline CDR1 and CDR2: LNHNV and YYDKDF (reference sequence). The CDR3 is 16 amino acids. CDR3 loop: CATSRDRQSSNQPQHF. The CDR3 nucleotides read TGTGCCACCAGCAGAGACAGACAGAGTAGCAATCAGCCCCAGCATTTT.

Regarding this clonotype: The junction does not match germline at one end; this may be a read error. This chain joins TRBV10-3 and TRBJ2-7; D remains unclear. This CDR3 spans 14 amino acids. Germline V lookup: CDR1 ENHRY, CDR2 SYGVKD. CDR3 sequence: CASSYTRETYEQYF. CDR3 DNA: TGTGCCAGCAGTTACACCCGAGAGACCTACGAGCAGTACTTC.

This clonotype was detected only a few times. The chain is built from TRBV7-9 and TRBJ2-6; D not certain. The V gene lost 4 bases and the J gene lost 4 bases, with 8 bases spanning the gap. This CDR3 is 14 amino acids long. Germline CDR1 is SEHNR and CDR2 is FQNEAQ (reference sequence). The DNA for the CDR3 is TGTGCCAGCAGCTACGCGCTCGGGGCCAACGTCCTGACTTTC. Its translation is CASSYALGANVLTF.

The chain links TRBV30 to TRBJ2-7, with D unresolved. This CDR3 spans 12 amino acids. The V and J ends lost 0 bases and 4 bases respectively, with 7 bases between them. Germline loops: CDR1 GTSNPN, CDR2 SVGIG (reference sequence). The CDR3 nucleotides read TGTGCCTGGAGTGTACTTCGGTACGAGCAGTACTTC. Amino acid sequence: CAWSVLRYEQYF. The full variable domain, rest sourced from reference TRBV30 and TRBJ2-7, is SQTIHQWPATLVQPVGSPLSLECTVEGTSNPNLYWYRQAAGRGLQLLFYSVGIGQISSEVPQNLSASRPQDRQFILSSKKLLLSDSGFYLCAWSVLRYEQYFGPGTRLTVT.

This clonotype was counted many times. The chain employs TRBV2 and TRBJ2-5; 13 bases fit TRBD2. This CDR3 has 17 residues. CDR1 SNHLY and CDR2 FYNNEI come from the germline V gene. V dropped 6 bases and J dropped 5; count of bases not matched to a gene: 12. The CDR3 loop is CASRRPWTSGSGETQYF. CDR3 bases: TGTGCCAGCAGGAGACCTTGGACTAGCGGGAGTGGGGAGACCCAGTACTTC.

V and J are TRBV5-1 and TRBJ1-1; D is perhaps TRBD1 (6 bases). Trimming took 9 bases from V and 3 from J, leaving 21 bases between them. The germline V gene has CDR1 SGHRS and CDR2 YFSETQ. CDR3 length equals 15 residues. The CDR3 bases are TGCGCCAACACGTTGGGGGGGGCGCGTGACACTGAAGCTTTCTTT. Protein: CANTLGGARDTEAFF.

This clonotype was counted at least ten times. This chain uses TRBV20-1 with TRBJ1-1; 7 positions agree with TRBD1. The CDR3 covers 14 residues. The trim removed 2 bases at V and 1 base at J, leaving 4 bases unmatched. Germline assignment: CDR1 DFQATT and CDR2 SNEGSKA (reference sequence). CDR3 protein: CSARTGAQNTEAFF. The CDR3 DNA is TGCAGTGCTAGAACAGGGGCCCAGAACACTGAAGCTTTCTTT.

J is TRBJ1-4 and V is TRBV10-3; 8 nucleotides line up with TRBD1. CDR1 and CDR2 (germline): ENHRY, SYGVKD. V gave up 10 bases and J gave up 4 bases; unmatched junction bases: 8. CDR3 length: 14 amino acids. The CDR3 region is CASRDRTINEKLFF. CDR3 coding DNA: TGTGCCAGCAGGGACAGGACGATTAATGAAAAACTGTTTTTT.

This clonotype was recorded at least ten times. The DNA of the CDR3 is TGTGCCAGCGTGGGCGGGGGGGACACCGGGGAGCTGTTTTTT. This codes for CASVGGGDTGELFF. The chain couples TRBV25-1 to TRBJ2-2, with 9 bases lining up with TRBD2. The V segment lost 8 bases and the J segment 3 bases; nucleotides outside the gene matches: 4. This CDR3 is 14 amino acids long. Germline lookup yields CDR1 MGHDK and CDR2 SYGVNS.

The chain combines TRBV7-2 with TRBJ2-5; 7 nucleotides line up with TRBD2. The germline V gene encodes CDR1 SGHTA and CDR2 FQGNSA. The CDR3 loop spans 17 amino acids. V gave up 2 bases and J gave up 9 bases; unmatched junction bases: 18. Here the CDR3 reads CASSLLSSGTGREAQYF. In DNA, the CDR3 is TGTGCCAGCAGCTTACTAAGCTCCGGGACGGGCCGGGAGGCCCAGTACTTC.

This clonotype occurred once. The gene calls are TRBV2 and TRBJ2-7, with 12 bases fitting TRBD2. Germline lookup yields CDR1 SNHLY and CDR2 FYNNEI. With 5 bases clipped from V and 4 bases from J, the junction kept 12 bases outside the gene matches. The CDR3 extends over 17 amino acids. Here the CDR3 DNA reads TGTGCCAGCAGTTACCTACGAACTAGCGGGGGGTGGTACGAGCAGTACTTC. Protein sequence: CASSYLRTSGGWYEQYF. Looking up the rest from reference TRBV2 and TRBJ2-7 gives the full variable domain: EPEVTQTPSHQVTQMGQEVILRCVPISNHLYFYWYRQILGQKVEFLVSFYNNEISEKSEIFDDQFSVERPDGSNFTLKIRSTKLEDSAMYFCASSYLRTSGGWYEQYFGPGTRLTVT.

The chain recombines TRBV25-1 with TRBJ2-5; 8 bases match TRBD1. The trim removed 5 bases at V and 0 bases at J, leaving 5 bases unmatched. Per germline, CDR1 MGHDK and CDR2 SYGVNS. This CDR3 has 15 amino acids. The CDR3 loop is CASSLMGQDQETQYF. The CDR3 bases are TGTGCCAGCAGTTTAATGGGACAGGACCAAGAGACCCAGTACTTC.

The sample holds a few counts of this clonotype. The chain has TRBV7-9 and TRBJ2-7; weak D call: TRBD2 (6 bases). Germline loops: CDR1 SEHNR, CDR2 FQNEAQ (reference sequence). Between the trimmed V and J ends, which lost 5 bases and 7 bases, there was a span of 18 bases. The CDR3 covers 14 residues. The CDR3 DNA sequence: TGTGCCAGCAGCACCTCCGGGACTCCAGGGGAGCAGTACTTC. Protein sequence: CASSTSGTPGEQYF.

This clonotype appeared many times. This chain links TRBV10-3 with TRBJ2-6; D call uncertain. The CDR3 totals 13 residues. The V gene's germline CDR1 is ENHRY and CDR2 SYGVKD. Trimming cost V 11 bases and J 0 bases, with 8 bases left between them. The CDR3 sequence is CAVGDSGANVLTF. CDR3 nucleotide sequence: TGTGCCGTCGGCGACTCTGGGGCCAACGTCCTGACTTTC.

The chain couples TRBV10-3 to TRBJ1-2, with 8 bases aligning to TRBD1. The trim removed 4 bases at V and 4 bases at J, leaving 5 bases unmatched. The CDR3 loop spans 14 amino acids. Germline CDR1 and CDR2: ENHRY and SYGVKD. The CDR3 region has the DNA TGTGCCATCAGTGGAGACAGGGGCGGCTATGGCTACACCTTC. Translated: CAISGDRGGYGYTF.

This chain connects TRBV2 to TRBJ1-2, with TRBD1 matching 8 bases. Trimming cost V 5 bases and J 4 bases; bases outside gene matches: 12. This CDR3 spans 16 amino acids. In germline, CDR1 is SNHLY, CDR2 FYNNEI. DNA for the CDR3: TGTGCCAGCAGTCACCACCCGACAGGGGACACCTATGGCTACACCTTC. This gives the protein CASSHHPTGDTYGYTF.

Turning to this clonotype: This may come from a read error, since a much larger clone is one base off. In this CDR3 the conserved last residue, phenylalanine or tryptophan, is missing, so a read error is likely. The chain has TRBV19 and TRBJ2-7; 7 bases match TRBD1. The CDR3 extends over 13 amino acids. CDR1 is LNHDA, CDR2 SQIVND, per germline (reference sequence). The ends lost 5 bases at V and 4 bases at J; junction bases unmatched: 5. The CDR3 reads CASSLTRGYEQYL. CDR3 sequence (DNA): TGTGCCAGTAGTCTCACCAGGGGGTACGAGCAGTACCTC.

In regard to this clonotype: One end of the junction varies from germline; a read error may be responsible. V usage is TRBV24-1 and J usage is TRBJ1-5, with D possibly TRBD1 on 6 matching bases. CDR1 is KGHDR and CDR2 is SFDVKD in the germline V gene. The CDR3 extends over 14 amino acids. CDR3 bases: TGTGCCAGCAGTTCCCAGACAGGTTGGCAGCCCCAGCATTTT. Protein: CASSSQTGWQPQHF.

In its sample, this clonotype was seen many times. CDR3 amino acids: CATSREVRGETQYF. In nucleotides, the CDR3 is TGTGCCACCAGCAGAGAGGTTCGAGGTGAGACCCAGTACTTC. The V and J genes are TRBV15 and TRBJ2-5, with D unresolved. The germline V and J ends were trimmed by 0 bases and 5 bases, with 10 bases remaining between them. Per the germline V gene, CDR1 is LNHNV and CDR2 is YYDKDF (reference sequence). This CDR3 region has 14 residues.

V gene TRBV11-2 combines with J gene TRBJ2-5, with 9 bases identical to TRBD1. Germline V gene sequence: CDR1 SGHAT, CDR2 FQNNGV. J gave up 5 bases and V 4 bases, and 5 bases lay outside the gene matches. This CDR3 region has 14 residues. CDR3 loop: CASSSGQGDETQYF. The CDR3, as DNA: TGTGCCAGCAGCTCGGGACAGGGTGACGAGACCCAGTACTTC.

CDR3 coding DNA: TGTGCCAGCAGCCAGCCGGGACAGAAAAACACTGAAGCTTTCTTT. This translates into CASSQPGQKNTEAFF. The chain links TRBV3-1 to TRBJ1-1, with 7 positions matching TRBD1. The germline V gene encodes CDR1 LGHDT and CDR2 YNNKEL (reference sequence). The V segment lost 3 bases and the J segment 2 bases; nucleotides outside the gene matches: 6. The CDR3 totals 15 residues.

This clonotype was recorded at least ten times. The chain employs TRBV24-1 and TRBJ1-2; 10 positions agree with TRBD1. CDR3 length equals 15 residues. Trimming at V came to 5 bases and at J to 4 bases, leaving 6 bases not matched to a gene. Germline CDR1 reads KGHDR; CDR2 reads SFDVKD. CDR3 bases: TGTGCCACCAGTGCCGGACAGGGGGGGGCCTATGGCTACACCTTC. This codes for CATSAGQGGAYGYTF.